The 6 T cell receptor beta chains below all came from one sample that was sequenced in a study of shared clonotypes between healthy human individuals. Profiling relied on immunoSEQ multiplex PCR, and the TCRdb table lists in-frame clones only, not all of them. The sample holds 640,000 or so clones, 55% to 75% seen once. The sequenced material came from memory CD4+ T cells sorted from blood. The subset is: CD45RA-negative fraction. These receptor sequences come from a woman in her twenties or thirties in good health.

The chain combines TRBV11-2 with TRBJ2-7, with TRBD2 matching 7 bases. CDR1 and CDR2 (germline): SGHAT, FQNNGV. The CDR3 is 15 residues long. Trimming cost V 1 base and J 1 base; bases outside gene matches: 4. CDR3 region: CASSLGSAGSYEQYF. Written as DNA, the CDR3 is TGTGCCAGCAGCTTAGGGTCAGCGGGATCCTACGAGCAGTACTTC.

The gene calls are TRBV2 and TRBJ2-3; 7 nucleotides agree with TRBD1. CDR1 is SNHLY, CDR2 FYNNEI, per germline. After removal of 4 bases from V and 1 base from J, the junction contained 8 bases not matched to a gene. CDR3 length: 16 amino acids. The CDR3 DNA is TGTGCCAGCAGTGGGCCGGGACAGCCGCGCACAGATACGCAGTATTTT. Its protein is CASSGPGQPRTDTQYF.

The chain links TRBV25-1 to TRBJ1-6; D gene unclear. Trimming removed 7 bases at V and 0 bases at J, with 10 bases between. The CDR3 length is 15 residues. Germline V gene data show CDR1 as MGHDK and CDR2 as SYGVNS. The CDR3 is CASTGLSSYNSPLHF. CDR3 bases: TGTGCCAGCACGGGGTTAAGCTCCTATAATTCACCCCTCCACTTT.

This clone was detected once. This chain joins TRBV6-6 and TRBJ2-1; a weak D match, TRBD1 (6 bases). Germline CDR1 is MNHNY and CDR2 is SVGAGI (reference sequence). With 7 bases removed from V and 0 bases from J, the gap between germline ends came to 10 bases. The CDR3 runs 14 residues. CDR3 DNA: TGTGCCAGCACAGGACAGAGCTCCTACAATGAGCAGTTCTTC. It yields the protein CASTGQSSYNEQFF.

This clone has at least ten counts. V usage is TRBV10-3 and J usage is TRBJ2-1; D is unclear. V was trimmed by 4 bases and J by 7 bases, leaving 5 bases between them. This CDR3 is 11 amino acids long. Germline V gives CDR1 ENHRY, CDR2 SYGVKD. CDR3 loop: CAISVQNEQFF. The CDR3 region has the DNA TGTGCCATCAGTGTTCAGAATGAGCAGTTCTTC.

The chain uses TRBV5-1 and TRBJ1-1; D call uncertain. The V end lost 4 bases, the J end lost 1 base, and 11 bases lay between the germline ends. The CDR3 runs to 14 residues. CDR1 is SGHRS and CDR2 is YFSETQ in the germline V gene. The CDR3 spells CASSRVSGNTEAFF. The CDR3 DNA sequence: TGCGCCAGCAGCCGGGTGTCGGGGAACACTGAAGCTTTCTTT.